The present entry profiles one T cell receptor beta chain with its context. Sequencing was performed with immunoSEQ multiplex PCR; in TCRdb, only in-frame clones are kept and a portion is missing. The sample includes 150,000 to 200,000 clones, 90% of them seen just once. Germline CDR1 MDHEN, CDR2 SYDVKM. Trimming removed 6 bases at V and 3 bases at J, with 8 bases between. The CDR3 runs 13 residues. The data were obtained in a study of T cell responses to AZD1222 COVID-19 vaccine. This sequence was found in an adult who received the AZD1222 COVID-19 vaccine. Sequencing was performed on peripheral blood, taken 28 days after the second AZD1222 dose. This sequence joins TRBV28 and TRBJ2-2; D gene ambiguous. The CDR3 is CASRTQYTGELFF. CDR3 bases: TGTGCCAGCAGGACCCAGTACACCGGGGAGCTGTTTTTT.